This section outlines one T cell receptor beta chain sequence together with its context. This clone was observed a single time. Its antigen remains undetermined. No quality values exist for individual bases; no much larger clone is one base distant. Spanning cysteine to phenylalanine, the CDR3 consists of 15 amino acids. Kept here is only the CDR3 DNA, which spans 45 bases and is read in frame from base 1. Via the germline V gene, CDR1 is LGHNA and CDR2 YNFKEQ. Trimming takes 5 bases from V and 4 bases from J, and the germline ends sit 17 bases apart. Each collaborating institution followed its own protocols to collect whole blood in K2EDTA tubes. For TCRbeta analysis, collaborators shipped samples in one of three forms: frozen whole blood, isolated PBMCs, or DNA extracted from either of those sample types. These data come from a study of blood T cell repertoires in COVID-19 (dated by TCRdb to 2020 to 2021). Looking at the study overall: Samples covering the acute and convalescent phases of COVID-19 were provided by collaborators in the United States, Italy and Spain. The prospective study material was composed of cDNA or gDNA derived from T cells, B-cell-depleted T cells, or PBMCs. Deeply sampled blood TCRbeta repertoires from subjects exposed to, actively infected with, or recovered from COVID-19 were included in the dataset. The repertoires were released in a freely available public database meant as a resource for research on the immune response to SARS-CoV-2. The samples were drawn from the first 160 participants of the ongoing ImmuneRACE study and from some 1,300 subjects provided by 6 global collaborators. The sample metadata nearly always contained a de-identified subject ID, COVID-19 status, age in years and sex. Where available, HLA class I and class II types were taken from metadata supplied by the sample provider and were not determined by assay-based typing.

The immunoSEQ Assay, a bias-controlled multiplex PCR, was used to amplify TCRbeta CDR3 regions from genomic DNA. Regarding the original processing steps: The number of nucleated cells in each sample was estimated from the amplification of reference gene primers within the assay. Sequence reads were collapsed and filtered to measure the absolute abundance of every unique TCRbeta CDR3 rearrangement. For each sample, productive Simpson clonality was calculated by taking the square root of Simpson's diversity index across productive rearrangements. Sourced from immuneACCESS, this table was stored by TCRdb with only in-frame sequences that have V and J called. A share of the clones is absent; for the studies checked, an unresolved V gene accounts for under half, and the remainder has no known explanation. The V and J calls and the clone size are those of that table, but D and trimming were determined from the DNA. The sample includes 200,000 to 250,000 clones, with around 80% observed a single time. The top ten clonotypes cover 15% to 20% of the sample.

General findings and caveats noted by the study authors: The quantity of clinical and demographic metadata differed by source and by participant and was supplied without curation.

This receptor chain uses TRBV4-2 and TRBJ1-1, with TRBD1 tentatively as D gene (6 bases match). Sequenced sample: peripheral blood. This sequence originates from a man aged 25 to 45 with active or convalescent COVID-19. The DNA sequence is TGTGCCAGCAGCTGGCGGGAGGGGGTCGGCACTGAAGCTTTCTTT. This is translated as CASSWREGVGTEAFF.